The rows below give T cell receptor beta chains drawn from one sample of a study of OX40 agonist ivuxolimab in advanced cancers. Assay: immunoSEQ multiplex PCR; the TCRdb copy retains only in-frame clones and omits some. The table has some 98,000 clones, just under 85% seen once. The sequencing here drew on CD4+ or CD8+ T cells sorted from blood, taken in a trial of the OX40 agonist ivuxolimab. The origin of the receptors is an adult with an advanced solid tumor such as melanoma, head and neck, liver or kidney cancer. Both conserved end residues are part of each CDR3. A D gene is named only where the DNA matches it firmly. Expanded clones get a size class; other rows say once, few or many, or leave the size out.

V: TRBV5-1
size: -
D: -
J: TRBJ1-1
DNA: TGCGCCAGCAGCTCCGGGACACTGAGGAACACTGAAGCTTTCTTT
CDR3: CASSSGTLRNTEAFF

V: TRBV14
size: -
D: -
J: TRBJ2-5
DNA: TGTGCCAGCAGCCAAACAGCGTGGGGGACCCAGTACTTC
CDR3: CASSQTAWGTQYF

V: TRBV21-1
size: -
D: -
J: TRBJ1-6
DNA: TGTGCCAGCAGCATCAGAGAACATAAGATCTGCTCACCCCTCCACTTT
CDR3: CASSIREHKICSPLHF

V: TRBV5-1
size: -
D: TRBD1
J: TRBJ2-7
DNA: TGCGCCAGCAGCTTAACTCCGGGACAGGGCCTGCGCGAGCAGTACTTC
CDR3: CASSLTPGQGLREQYF

V: TRBV29-1
size: -
D: -
J: TRBJ1-6
DNA: TGCAGCGCCCTGATGGGGGACCCTAATTCACCCCTCCACTTT
CDR3: CSALMGDPNSPLHF

V: TRBV9
size: -
D: -
J: TRBJ2-1
DNA: TGTGCCAGCAGCCCCCCTGGAGCGCCCCCCTACAATGAGCAGTTCTTC
CDR3: CASSPPGAPPYNEQFF

V: TRBV5-1
size: -
D: TRBD1
J: TRBJ1-1
DNA: TGCGCCAGCAGCGCGGGACAGCCGAACACTGAAGCTTTCTTT
CDR3: CASSAGQPNTEAFF

V: TRBV27
size: -
D: TRBD1
J: TRBJ1-2
DNA: TGTGCCAGCAGTTTGCGCGGGACAGGGGACGGCTACACCTTC
CDR3: CASSLRGTGDGYTF

V: TRBV2
size: -
D: -
J: TRBJ1-2
DNA: TGTGCCAGCAGTGAGAGCAGGGCCGACTATGGCTACACCTTC
CDR3: CASSESRADYGYTF

V: TRBV25-1
size: -
D: -
J: TRBJ2-3
DNA: TGTGCCAGCAGTGTACGTTCGCCCGGAGATACGCAGTATTTT
CDR3: CASSVRSPGDTQYF

V: TRBV30
size: -
D: -
J: TRBJ1-5
DNA: TGTGCCTGGAGTACTAGCAATCAGCCCCAGCATTTT
CDR3: CAWSTSNQPQHF

V: TRBV7-2
size: once
D: TRBD1
J: TRBJ2-5
DNA: TGTGCCAGCAGCTCACTCAGGGGGCGAAAAGAGACCCAGTACTTC
CDR3: CASSSLRGRKETQYF

V: TRBV2
size: -
D: -
J: TRBJ1-5
DNA: TGTGCCAGCAGTGAGGTCCAGGTCAATCAGCCCCAGCATTTT
CDR3: CASSEVQVNQPQHF

V: TRBV6-1
size: few
D: -
J: TRBJ1-6
DNA: TGTGCCAGCAGGGGGGACACAGGGTTTAATTCACCCCTCCACTTT
CDR3: CASRGDTGFNSPLHF

V: TRBV9
size: -
D: -
J: TRBJ1-6
DNA: TGTGCCAGCAGCGTAGAAGACGGCAGCCGCTCACCCCTCCACTTT
CDR3: CASSVEDGSRSPLHF

V: TRBV14
size: -
D: -
J: TRBJ2-3
DNA: TGTGCCAGCAGCCGGGGACTGGAGAGGAGCACAGATACGCAGTATTTT
CDR3: CASSRGLERSTDTQYF

V: TRBV14
size: -
D: -
J: TRBJ1-1
DNA: TGTGCCAGCAGCCAAGAAAGAAGCAGGATCTACACTGAAGCTTTCTTT
CDR3: CASSQERSRIYTEAFF

V: TRBV29-1
size: -
D: TRBD1
J: TRBJ2-7
DNA: TGCAGCGTACACCGACAGGGGGCTGGTGAGCAGTACTTC
CDR3: CSVHRQGAGEQYF

V: TRBV7-9
size: -
D: -
J: TRBJ1-2
DNA: TGTGCCAGCACCCTGGGGGGGAATTACTATGGCTACACCTTC
CDR3: CASTLGGNYYGYTF

V: TRBV9
size: -
D: -
J: TRBJ1-5
DNA: TGTGCCAGCAGCGTAGGTCTTGGGAATCAGCCCCAGCATTTT
CDR3: CASSVGLGNQPQHF

V: TRBV6-5
size: -
D: -
J: TRBJ2-7
DNA: TGTGCCAGCAGTTACGTAGCTGGGGCCTACGAGCAGTACTTC
CDR3: CASSYVAGAYEQYF

V: TRBV11-3
size: -
D: -
J: TRBJ2-1
DNA: TGTGCCAGCAGCTTAGGTTGGAAGGAGGTAGCGGGACAGGACTACAATGAGCAGTTCTTC
CDR3: CASSLGWKEVAGQDYNEQFF

V: TRBV19
size: -
D: -
J: TRBJ2-1
DNA: TGTGCCAGTAGTATTTCTACAGGGTCGATATCCTACAATGAGCAGTTCTTC
CDR3: CASSISTGSISYNEQFF

V: TRBV6-1
size: -
D: TRBD1
J: TRBJ1-3
DNA: TGTGCCAGCAGTGGACGACAGGGAGGCGTGAATTCTGGAAACACCATATATTTT
CDR3: CASSGRQGGVNSGNTIYF

V: TRBV5-6
size: -
D: -
J: TRBJ2-7
DNA: TGTGCCAGCAGCTTGGTTGGGAGAACCTCCGAGCAGTACTTC
CDR3: CASSLVGRTSEQYF

V: TRBV5-6
size: few
D: -
J: TRBJ2-2
DNA: TGTGCCAGCAGCTTGGAAGGGCCCGGGGAGCTGTTTTTT
CDR3: CASSLEGPGELFF

V: TRBV30
size: once
D: -
J: TRBJ1-1
DNA: TGTGCTCGAGGGGGGGCCAGTTGGACTGAAGCTTTCTTT
CDR3: CARGGASWTEAFF

V: TRBV2
size: once
D: -
J: TRBJ1-2
DNA: TGTGCCAGCAGGTCTCCGGGAGGGAGACGCTCTGGCTACACCTTC
CDR3: CASRSPGGRRSGYTF

V: TRBV5-4
size: -
D: -
J: TRBJ1-4
DNA: TGTGCCAGCAGCTTGGCCCCCGGGGGAGGCGAAAAACTGTTTTTT
CDR3: CASSLAPGGGEKLFF

V: TRBV5-1
size: few
D: -
J: TRBJ2-1
DNA: TGCGCCAGCAGCTTGAGGAACCCTCGGGGGTCAAACAATGAGCAGTTCTTC
CDR3: CASSLRNPRGSNNEQFF

V: TRBV11-2
size: many
D: -
J: TRBJ1-3
DNA: TGTGCCAGCAGCCCCTCGGGCTCTGGAAACACCATATATTTT
CDR3: CASSPSGSGNTIYF

V: TRBV12-5
size: -
D: TRBD2
J: TRBJ2-6
DNA: TGTGCTAGTGGTTTGAGCGGGGGGTTTGGGGCCAACGTCCTGACTTTC
CDR3: CASGLSGGFGANVLTF

V: TRBV7-6
size: -
D: -
J: TRBJ2-5
DNA: TGTGCCAGCAGCCGTGGACGGCAAGAGACCCAGTACTTC
CDR3: CASSRGRQETQYF

V: TRBV18
size: -
D: TRBD1
J: TRBJ2-2
DNA: TGTGCCAGCTCACCACCGGGACAGGGAGGGGCCGGGGAGCTGTTTTTT
CDR3: CASSPPGQGGAGELFF